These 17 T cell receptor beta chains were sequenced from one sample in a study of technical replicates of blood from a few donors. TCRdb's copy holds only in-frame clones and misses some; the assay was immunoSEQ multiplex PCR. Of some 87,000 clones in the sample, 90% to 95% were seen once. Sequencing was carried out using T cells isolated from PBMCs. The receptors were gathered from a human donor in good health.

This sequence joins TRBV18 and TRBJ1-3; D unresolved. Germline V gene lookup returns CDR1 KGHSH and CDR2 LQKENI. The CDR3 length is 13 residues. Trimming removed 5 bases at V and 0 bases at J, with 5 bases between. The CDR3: CASSASSGNTIYF. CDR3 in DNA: TGTGCCAGCTCAGCCAGCTCTGGAAACACCATATATTTT. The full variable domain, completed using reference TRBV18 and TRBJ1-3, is NAGVMQNPRHLVRRRGQEARLRCSPMKGHSHVYWYRQLPEEGLKFMVYLQKENIIDESGMPKERFSAEFPKEGPSILRIQQVVRGDSAAYFCASSASSGNTIYFGEGSWLTVV.

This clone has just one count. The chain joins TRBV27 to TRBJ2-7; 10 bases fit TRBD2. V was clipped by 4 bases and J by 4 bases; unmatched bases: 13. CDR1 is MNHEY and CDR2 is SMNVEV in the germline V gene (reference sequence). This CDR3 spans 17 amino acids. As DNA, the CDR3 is TGTGCCAGCAGTTCGATTACCGGGACTAGCGATAGATACGAGCAGTACTTC. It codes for CASSSITGTSDRYEQYF.

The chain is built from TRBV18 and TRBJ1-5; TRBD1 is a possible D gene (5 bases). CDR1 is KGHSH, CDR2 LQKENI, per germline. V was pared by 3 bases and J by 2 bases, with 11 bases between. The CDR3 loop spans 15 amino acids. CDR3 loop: CASSPPGGGNQPQHF. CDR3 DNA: TGTGCCAGCTCACCGCCGGGGGGAGGCAATCAGCCCCAGCATTTT.

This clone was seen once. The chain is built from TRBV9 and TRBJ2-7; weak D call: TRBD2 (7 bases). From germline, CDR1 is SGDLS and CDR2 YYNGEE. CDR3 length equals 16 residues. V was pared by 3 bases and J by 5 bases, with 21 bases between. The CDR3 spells CASSAGGGGAMNEQYF. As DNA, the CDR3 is TGTGCCAGCAGCGCAGGAGGGGGGGGAGCTATGAACGAGCAGTACTTC.

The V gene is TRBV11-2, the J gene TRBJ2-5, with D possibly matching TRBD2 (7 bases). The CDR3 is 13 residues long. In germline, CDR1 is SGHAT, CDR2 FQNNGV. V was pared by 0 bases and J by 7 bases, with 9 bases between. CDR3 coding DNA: TGTGCCAGCAGCTTAGAGGGGGGGGCGACCCAGTACTTC. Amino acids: CASSLEGGATQYF.

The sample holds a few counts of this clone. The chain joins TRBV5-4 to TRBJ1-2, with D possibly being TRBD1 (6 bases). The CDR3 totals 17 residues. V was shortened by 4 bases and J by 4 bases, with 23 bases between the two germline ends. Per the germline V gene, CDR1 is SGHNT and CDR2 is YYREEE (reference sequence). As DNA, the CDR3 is TGTGCCAGCAGCATTTACGGCTTGGACAGTTCGTTCTATGGCTACACCTTC. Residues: CASSIYGLDSSFYGYTF. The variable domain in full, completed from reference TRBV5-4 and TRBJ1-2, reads ETGVTQSPTHLIKTRGQQVTLRCSSQSGHNTVSWYQQALGQGPQFIFQYYREEENGRGNFPPRFSGLQFPNYSSELNVNALELDDSALYLCASSIYGLDSSFYGYTFGSGTRLTVV.

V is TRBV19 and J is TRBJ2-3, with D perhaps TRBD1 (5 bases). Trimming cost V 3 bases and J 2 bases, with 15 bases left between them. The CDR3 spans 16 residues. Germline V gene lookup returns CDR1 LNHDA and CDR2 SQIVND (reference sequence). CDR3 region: CASSMGRGEPTDTQYF. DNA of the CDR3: TGTGCCAGTAGTATGGGGCGCGGCGAACCCACAGATACGCAGTATTTT.

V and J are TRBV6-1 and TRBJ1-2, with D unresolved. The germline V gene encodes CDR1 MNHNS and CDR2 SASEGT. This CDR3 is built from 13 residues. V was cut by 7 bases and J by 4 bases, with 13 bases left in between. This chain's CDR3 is CASMPGIGYGYTF. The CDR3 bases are TGTGCCAGCATGCCGGGAATCGGCTATGGCTACACCTTC.

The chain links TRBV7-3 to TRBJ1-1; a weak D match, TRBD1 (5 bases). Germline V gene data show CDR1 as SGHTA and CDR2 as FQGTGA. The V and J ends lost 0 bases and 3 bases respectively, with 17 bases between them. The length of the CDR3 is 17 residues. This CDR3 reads CASSLTIIAGPYTEAFF. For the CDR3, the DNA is TGTGCCAGCAGCTTAACAATCATTGCGGGGCCTTACACTGAAGCTTTCTTT.

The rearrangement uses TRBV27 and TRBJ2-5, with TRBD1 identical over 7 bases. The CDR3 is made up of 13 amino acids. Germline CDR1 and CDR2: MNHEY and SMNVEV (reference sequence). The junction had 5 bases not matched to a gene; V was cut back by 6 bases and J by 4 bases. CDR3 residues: CASRLTGRETQYF. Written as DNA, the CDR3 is TGTGCCAGCAGGCTGACAGGGCGAGAGACCCAGTACTTC.

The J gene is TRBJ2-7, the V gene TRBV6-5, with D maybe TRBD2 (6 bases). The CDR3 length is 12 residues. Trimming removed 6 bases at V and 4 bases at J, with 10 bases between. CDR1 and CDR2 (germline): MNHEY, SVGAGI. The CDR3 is CASSTRGYEQYF. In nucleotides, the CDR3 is TGTGCCAGCAGCACTCGGGGGTACGAGCAGTACTTC.

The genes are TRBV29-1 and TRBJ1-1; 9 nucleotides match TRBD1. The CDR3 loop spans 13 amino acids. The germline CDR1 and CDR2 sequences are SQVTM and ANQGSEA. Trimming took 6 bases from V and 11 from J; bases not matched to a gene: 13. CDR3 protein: CSVDSSGTGRAFF. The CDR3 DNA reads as TGCAGCGTCGATAGTTCCGGGACAGGGAGGGCTTTCTTT.

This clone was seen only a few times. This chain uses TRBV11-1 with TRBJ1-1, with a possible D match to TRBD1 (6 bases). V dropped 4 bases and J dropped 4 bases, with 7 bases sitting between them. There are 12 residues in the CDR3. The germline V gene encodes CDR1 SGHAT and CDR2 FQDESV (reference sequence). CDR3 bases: TGTGCCAGCAGCTCAGGGGTCACTGAAGCTTTCTTT. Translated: CASSSGVTEAFF. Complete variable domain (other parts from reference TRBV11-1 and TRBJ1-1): EAEVAQSPRYKITEKSQAVAFWCDPISGHATLYWYRQILGQGPELLVQFQDESVVDDSQLPKDRFSAERLKGVDSTLKIQPAELGDSAMYLCASSSGVTEAFFGQGTRLTVV.

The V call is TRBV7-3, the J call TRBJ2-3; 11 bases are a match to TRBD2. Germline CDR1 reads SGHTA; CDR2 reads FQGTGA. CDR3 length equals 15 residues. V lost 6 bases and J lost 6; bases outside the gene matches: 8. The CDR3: CASSLAGGPGDTQYF. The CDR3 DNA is TGTGCCAGCAGTTTAGCGGGAGGGCCTGGGGATACGCAGTATTTT.

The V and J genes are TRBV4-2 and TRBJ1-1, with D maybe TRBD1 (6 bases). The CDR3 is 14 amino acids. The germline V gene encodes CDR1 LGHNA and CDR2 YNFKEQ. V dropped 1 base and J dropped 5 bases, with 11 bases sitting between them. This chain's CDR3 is CASSQAGDRTEAFF. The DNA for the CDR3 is TGTGCCAGCAGCCAAGCAGGGGACCGGACTGAAGCTTTCTTT.

CDR3 nucleotides: TGTGCCATCAGTTCCACCCAGGGAAATAGGCAAGAGACCCAGTACTTC. Translation gives CAISSTQGNRQETQYF. The chain has TRBV10-3 and TRBJ2-5, with D possibly being TRBD1 (5 bases). With 5 bases removed from V and 2 bases from J, the gap between germline ends came to 18 bases. This CDR3 contains 16 residues. Germline CDR1 and CDR2: ENHRY and SYGVKD.

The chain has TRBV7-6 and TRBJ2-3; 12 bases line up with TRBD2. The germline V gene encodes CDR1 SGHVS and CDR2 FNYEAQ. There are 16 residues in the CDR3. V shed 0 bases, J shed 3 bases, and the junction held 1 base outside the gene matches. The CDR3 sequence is CASSLALAGGTDTQYF. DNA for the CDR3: TGTGCCAGCAGCTTAGCGCTAGCGGGAGGGACAGATACGCAGTATTTT.